This entry lists 21 T cell receptor beta chains sequenced from one sample in a study of blood T cell repertoires in COVID-19. The repertoire was sequenced with immunoSEQ multiplex PCR; TCRdb's copy has only in-frame clones and lacks some. The data contain 350,000 to 400,000 clones, 88% of them singletons. The sample consisted of PBMCs or T cells enriched from blood (not recorded which). These receptors came from a woman under 30 who had recovered from COVID-19.

The V call is TRBV7-9, the J call TRBJ2-1, with D possibly matching TRBD1 (5 bases). The length of the CDR3 is 16 residues. The germline CDR1 and CDR2 sequences are SEHNR and FQNEAQ (reference sequence). V shed 0 bases and J shed 4 bases, with 13 bases lying between them. CDR3 protein: CASSLAGQGRYNEQFF. In DNA form, the CDR3 reads TGTGCCAGCAGCTTAGCTGGTCAGGGAAGGTACAATGAGCAGTTCTTC.

The chain links TRBV3-1 (or the pseudogene TRBV3-2) to TRBJ2-3; the D is unclear. There are 15 residues in the CDR3. CDR1 LGHDT and CDR2 YNNKEL come from the germline V gene (reference sequence). V dropped 4 bases and J dropped 2 bases, with 13 bases sitting between them. CDR3 nucleotide sequence: TGTGCCAGCAGCCTCAACACGTTCGCCACAGATACGCAGTATTTT. It specifies CASSLNTFATDTQYF.

The chain employs TRBV7-8 and TRBJ1-1; D is unresolved. This CDR3 is built from 14 residues. Trimming removed 1 base at V and 2 bases at J, with 8 bases between. Germline CDR1 and CDR2: SGHVS and FQNEAQ. The CDR3 bases are TGTGCCAGCAGCTTAGTGGCAGAAAACACTGAAGCTTTCTTT. Its protein product is CASSLVAENTEAFF.

The chain combines TRBV5-4 with TRBJ1-4; 10 bases agree with TRBD1. From germline, CDR1 is SGHNT and CDR2 YYREEE (reference sequence). The ends lost 4 bases at V and 6 bases at J; junction bases unmatched: 3. There are 14 residues in the CDR3. The CDR3 spells CASSAGTGDEKLFF. The CDR3 DNA sequence: TGTGCCAGCAGCGCAGGGACAGGGGATGAAAAACTGTTTTTT.

This clone came up a few times. The V call is TRBV7-9, the J call TRBJ2-4; D perhaps matches TRBD1 (7 bases). The CDR3 length is 19 residues. CDR1 is SEHNR, CDR2 FQNEAQ, per germline (reference sequence). V lost 1 base to trimming and J lost 8 bases, with 27 bases between them. In DNA form, the CDR3 reads TGTGCCAGCAGCTTAGGACAAAGGGCGCAGGGGCGCAGGGGGGACATTCAGTACTTC. As protein: CASSLGQRAQGRRGDIQYF.

This clone was seen a few times. The chain joins TRBV18 to TRBJ1-1; D is possibly TRBD1 (6 bases). The CDR3 consists of 16 residues. Trimming cost V 0 bases and J 1 base, with 12 bases left between them. The germline V gene has CDR1 KGHSH and CDR2 LQKENI. As DNA, the CDR3 is TGTGCCAGCTCACCACCTGCAGGGGTCGGGAACACTGAAGCTTTCTTT. Translated: CASSPPAGVGNTEAFF. Supplemented by reference TRBV18 and TRBJ1-1, the full variable domain reads NAGVMQNPRHLVRRRGQEARLRCSPMKGHSHVYWYRQLPEEGLKFMVYLQKENIIDESGMPKERFSAEFPKEGPSILRIQQVVRGDSAAYFCASSPPAGVGNTEAFFGQGTRLTVV.

This clone has a handful of counts. This sequence joins TRBV7-9 and TRBJ1-6, with 9 bases aligning to TRBD1. This CDR3 has 14 amino acids. V lost 5 bases and J lost 9; bases outside the gene matches: 5. Germline V gene sequence: CDR1 SEHNR, CDR2 FQNEAQ (reference sequence). The CDR3 DNA sequence: TGTGCCAGCAGCCTAGGGGACAGGGTTTCACCCCTCCACTTT. It is translated as CASSLGDRVSPLHF. The complete variable domain, with remaining parts taken from reference TRBV7-9 and TRBJ1-6, reads DTGVSQNPRHKITKRGQNVTFRCDPISEHNRLYWYRQTLGQGPEFLTYFQNEAQLEKSRLLSDRFSAERPKGSFSTLEIQRTEQGDSAMYLCASSLGDRVSPLHFGNGTRLTVT.

The chain employs TRBV5-1 and TRBJ2-2; 8 nucleotides line up with TRBD1. The germline V gene has CDR1 SGHRS and CDR2 YFSETQ. V shed 4 bases and J 7 bases; nucleotides not matched to a gene: 6. The CDR3 contains 14 residues. The CDR3 DNA reads TGCGCCAGCAGCGCGGACAGGGTTGACGGGGAGCTGTTTTTT. Translation: CASSADRVDGELFF.

The chain uses TRBV24-1 and TRBJ1-3, with D uncertain. CDR3 length equals 16 residues. Between the trimmed V and J ends, which lost 5 bases and 0 bases, there was a span of 13 bases. Germline V gene data show CDR1 as KGHDR and CDR2 as SFDVKD. CDR3 DNA: TGTGCCACCAGTGCCATGTCGTCGGTCTCTGGAAACACCATATATTTT. Encoded protein: CATSAMSSVSGNTIYF.

The chain has TRBV4-2 and TRBJ2-3, with D tentatively TRBD2 (6 bases). Trimming left V 1 base short and J 9 bases short, with 11 bases between. Germline assignment: CDR1 LGHNA and CDR2 YNFKEQ. CDR3 size: 13 residues. This CDR3 reads CASSQGWAGTQYF. In DNA, the CDR3 is TGTGCCAGCAGCCAAGGGTGGGCGGGAACGCAGTATTTT.

The chain carries TRBV5-1 and TRBJ2-1; TRBD2 agrees at 7 bases. Looked up from germline, CDR1 is SGHRS and CDR2 is YFSETQ. The CDR3 has 16 residues. V shed 4 bases, J shed 0 bases, and the junction held 7 bases outside the gene matches. For the CDR3, the DNA is TGCGCCAGCAGCGCCTCTAGCGGACTCTCCTACAATGAGCAGTTCTTC. Translated, it gives CASSASSGLSYNEQFF.

V usage is TRBV10-2 and J usage is TRBJ1-1; D gene uncertain. V was clipped by 1 base and J by 4 bases, with 10 bases between them. Germline CDR1 is WSHSY and CDR2 is SAAADI. The CDR3 length is 14 residues. CDR3 nucleotide sequence: TGCGCCAGCAGTGAGTGGCTAGATAGCACTGAAGCTTTCTTT. Translating it yields CASSEWLDSTEAFF.

The J gene is TRBJ2-1, the V gene TRBV4-3; the match to TRBD1 covers 10 bases. CDR1 is LGHNA and CDR2 is YSLEER in the germline V gene. This CDR3 comprises 15 residues. V was pared by 4 bases and J by 2 bases, with 2 bases of the junction left unmatched. This CDR3 reads CASSPGQGAYNEQFF. The CDR3 nucleotides are TGCGCCAGCAGCCCAGGACAGGGGGCCTACAATGAGCAGTTCTTC.

This rearrangement joins TRBV6-1 to TRBJ1-4, with D maybe TRBD1 (6 bases). In germline, CDR1 is MNHNS, CDR2 SASEGT. Trimming shortened V by 4 bases and J by 8 bases, and 17 bases separated the two germline ends. The CDR3 runs 15 residues. DNA for the CDR3: TGTGCCAGCAGTGGAGCTTGGCAGGGGTACGAAAAACTGTTTTTT. The encoded protein is CASSGAWQGYEKLFF.

The chain couples TRBV2 to TRBJ1-2, with D unclear. The CDR3 runs to 12 residues. The V end was cut by 6 bases, the J end by 4 bases, with 9 bases between. Germline V gives CDR1 SNHLY, CDR2 FYNNEI. In nucleotides, the CDR3 is TGTGCCAGCAGAAGATGGCCCTATGGCTACACCTTC. It yields the protein CASRRWPYGYTF.

The gene calls are TRBV28 and TRBJ2-1, with no clear D. V dropped 7 bases and J dropped 5 bases, with 18 bases sitting between them. CDR3 length: 15 residues. Germline-derived CDR1 and CDR2 are MDHEN and SYDVKM. CDR3 DNA: TGTGCCAGCACCCCCCGGTTAGTTTCGAACAATGAGCAGTTCTTC. Translation: CASTPRLVSNNEQFF.

V gene TRBV9 combines with J gene TRBJ1-2; maybe TRBD1 (5 bases). The CDR3 runs to 14 residues. The germline gives CDR1 SGDLS, CDR2 YYNGEE. The V end lost 0 bases, the J end lost 8 bases, and 14 bases lay between the germline ends. CDR3 in DNA: TGTGCCAGCAGCGTAGATACAGGCCTCGGAGGCTACACCTTC. The encoded protein is CASSVDTGLGGYTF.

This chain uses TRBV27 with TRBJ1-2; D might be TRBD1 (5 bases). The CDR3 contains 12 residues. Trimming shortened V by 6 bases and J by 7 bases, and 12 bases separated the two germline ends. Per germline, CDR1 MNHEY and CDR2 SMNVEV (reference sequence). CDR3 in amino acids: CASRQGGGGYTF. CDR3 bases: TGTGCCAGCAGGCAGGGAGGAGGTGGCTACACCTTC.

The genes are TRBV5-6 and TRBJ2-7; 8 bases agree with TRBD1. Germline CDR1 SGHDT, CDR2 YYEEEE. The CDR3 runs to 16 residues. The V gene end was trimmed by 1 base and the J gene end by 3 bases; junction bases not matched to a gene: 9. The CDR3 sequence: CASSLWAGQEYYEQYF. The CDR3 coding sequence is TGTGCCAGCAGCTTGTGGGCGGGACAGGAGTACTACGAGCAGTACTTC.

V usage is TRBV7-3 and J usage is TRBJ2-7, with D possibly matching TRBD2 (5 bases). The ends were cut back, 5 bases at V and 7 bases at J, with 12 bases in the middle. The CDR3 is made up of 12 amino acids. CDR1 SGHTA and CDR2 FQGTGA come from the germline V gene. In DNA, the CDR3 is TGTGCCAGCAGCAAACCCGGGGTGGAGCAGTACTTC. Translated: CASSKPGVEQYF.

V is TRBV7-8 and J is TRBJ1-5; D possibly corresponds to TRBD1 (6 bases). CDR3 length equals 20 residues. Trimming removed 1 base at V and 1 base at J, with 23 bases between. Per the germline V gene, CDR1 is SGHVS and CDR2 is FQNEAQ. DNA of the CDR3: TGTGCCAGCAGCTTAGGTCGAAAGGGGGTAGGGATGGAGAGCAATCAGCCCCAGCATTTT. Translated: CASSLGRKGVGMESNQPQHF.